This T cell receptor (beta chain) was profiled in a study of chemoradiotherapy in HPV16-positive cancers. Study as a whole: Functional T-cell assays on a couple of HPV16-positive patients' cells defined candidate HPV-specific clones and common TCR motifs.

Regarding this clone: Its target is unknown.

Repeated repertoire sampling spanned the course of chemoradiotherapy. Study findings and constraints: Non-HPV-specific T cells did not expand in tumors during treatment, whereas candidate HPV-specific clones and E7-related motifs did. Functional assays defining HPV-specific T cells used only a couple of HPV16-positive patients.

Trimming removed 0 bases at V and 7 bases at J, with 5 bases between. This CDR3 has 12 residues. The germline V gene has CDR1 MRHNA and CDR2 SNTAGT. Data came from immunoSEQ multiplex PCR; TCRdb stores just in-frame clones and leaves some out. This sample carries about 68,000 clones, roughly 86% of them seen once, and the ten largest clones take 4.2%. This TCR derives from a human donor with HPV-associated anogenital cancer. The sequences come from blood, collected from a patient who underwent chemoradiotherapy. This chain connects TRBV6-4 to TRBJ2-3; D remains unclear. In nucleotides, the CDR3 is TGTGCCAGCAGTGACTCCCGCTATACGCAGTATTTT. This sequence encodes CASSDSRYTQYF.